These 32 T cell receptor beta chains were all obtained from the same sample, sequenced in a study of blood T cell repertoires in COVID-19. Here immunoSEQ multiplex PCR was the method, and the copy in TCRdb shows in-frame clones only, minus some. The repertoire includes 250,000 to 400,000 clones, roughly nine tenths of them detected once, and roughly 2.8% sits in the top ten. Specimen: peripheral blood. The origin of the receptors is a woman in her twenties or thirties with COVID-19, enrolled during active disease.

The V gene is TRBV3-1 (or the pseudogene TRBV3-2), the J gene TRBJ1-2; TRBD1 aligns across 7 bases. Looked up from germline, CDR1 is LGHDT and CDR2 is YNNKEL (reference sequence). The CDR3 sequence is 15 residues long. V gave up 0 bases and J gave up 4 bases; unmatched junction bases: 5. This chain's CDR3 is CASSQEETGIYGYTF. CDR3 nucleotide sequence: TGTGCCAGCAGCCAAGAGGAGACAGGGATCTATGGCTACACCTTC.

The CDR3 spells CAISADRGLPGANVLTF. For the CDR3, the DNA is TGTGCCATCAGTGCGGACAGGGGGCTTCCTGGGGCCAACGTCCTGACTTTC. The V gene is TRBV10-3, the J gene TRBJ2-6; 11 bases fit TRBD1. The CDR3 sequence is 17 residues long. J gave up 2 bases and V 4 bases, and 4 bases lay outside the gene matches. The germline CDR1 and CDR2 sequences are ENHRY and SYGVKD.

The chain is built from TRBV28 and TRBJ2-3, with 8 bases fitting TRBD2. Germline V gene lookup returns CDR1 MDHEN and CDR2 SYDVKM. Trimming cost V 6 bases and J 4 bases; bases outside gene matches: 18. There are 18 residues in the CDR3. CDR3 amino acids: CASSHYSGGTAGADTQYF. The DNA of the CDR3 is TGTGCCAGCAGCCATTACTCGGGGGGGACCGCTGGGGCAGATACGCAGTATTTT.

As to this clone: Different DNA sequences within this sample yield the same CDR3. The J gene is TRBJ1-5, the V gene TRBV10-3, with 11 bases that match TRBD1. The CDR3 extends over 15 amino acids. Germline CDR1 is ENHRY and CDR2 is SYGVKD. V lost 2 bases to trimming and J lost 4 bases; unmatched junction nucleotides: 1. The CDR3 DNA sequence: TGTGCCATCAGTGAGGGGACAGGGGGGAATCAGCCCCAGCATTTT. Amino acids: CAISEGTGGNQPQHF.

This sequence joins TRBV6-6 and TRBJ1-5, with D maybe TRBD1 (6 bases). Germline V CDR1 and CDR2: MNHNY, SVGAGI (reference sequence). Trimming pared 6 bases from V and 7 bases from J, leaving 13 bases between. This CDR3 has 13 residues. In DNA, the CDR3 is TGTGCCAGCAGCCCGGAACAGGGACAGCCCCAGCATTTT. Amino acid sequence: CASSPEQGQPQHF.

V gene TRBV6-4 combines with J gene TRBJ2-1; D perhaps matches TRBD2 (6 bases). V was trimmed by 0 bases and J by 7 bases, leaving 16 bases between them. CDR3 length: 16 amino acids. CDR1 and CDR2 (germline): MRHNA, SNTAGT. The CDR3 sequence: CASSDSPGARTNEQFF. In nucleotides, the CDR3 is TGTGCCAGCAGTGACTCCCCGGGAGCTAGGACAAATGAGCAGTTCTTC.

The chain couples TRBV11-2 to TRBJ1-5; weak D call: TRBD1 (6 bases). The CDR3 has 16 residues. The V end was cut by 5 bases, the J end by 2 bases, with 16 bases between. The germline CDR1 and CDR2 sequences are SGHAT and FQNNGV. CDR3 DNA: TGTGCCAGCAGCCTAGCCAGGGGTTCGCGCAATCAGCCCCAGCATTTT. Protein: CASSLARGSRNQPQHF.

The rearrangement uses TRBV5-4 and TRBJ2-2; 9 bases are shared with TRBD2. This CDR3 has 14 amino acids. Looked up from germline, CDR1 is SGHNT and CDR2 is YYREEE (reference sequence). J lost 5 bases, V lost 4 bases, and 3 bases had no gene match. DNA for the CDR3: TGTGCCAGCAGCGGAGGACTAGCGACCGGGGAGCTGTTTTTT. Translating it yields CASSGGLATGELFF.

The V call is TRBV19, the J call TRBJ2-3; 9 nucleotides match TRBD2. J gave up 5 bases and V 6 bases, and 15 bases lay outside the gene matches. Germline V lookup: CDR1 LNHDA, CDR2 SQIVND (reference sequence). The CDR3 is 17 amino acids. The CDR3 DNA reads TGTGCCAGTAGCCTGCGGACTAGCGTGCTGATGGGAGATACGCAGTATTTT. This encodes CASSLRTSVLMGDTQYF.

This chain joins TRBV6-6 and TRBJ1-5; 9 nucleotides line up with TRBD1. In germline, CDR1 is MNHNY, CDR2 SVGAGI (reference sequence). The CDR3 contains 14 residues. The ends lost 6 bases at V and 6 bases at J; junction bases unmatched: 6. The DNA for the CDR3 is TGTGCCAGCAGCCAACAGGGGGCGGTTCAGCCCCAGCATTTT. Translation: CASSQQGAVQPQHF.

The V gene is TRBV7-9, the J gene TRBJ1-2, with 7 bases identical to TRBD1. Germline V gives CDR1 SEHNR, CDR2 FQNEAQ (reference sequence). V shed 8 bases and J 4 bases; nucleotides not matched to a gene: 7. The CDR3 covers 13 residues. DNA for the CDR3: TGTGCCAGCCGAGACAGGGACGGCTATGGCTACACCTTC. Translating it yields CASRDRDGYGYTF.

The rearrangement joins TRBV20-1 to TRBJ1-1; TRBD1 is a possible D gene (5 bases). Germline CDR1 is DFQATT and CDR2 is SNEGSKA (reference sequence). The CDR3 sequence is 11 residues long. The V and J ends lost 3 bases and 4 bases respectively, with 6 bases between them. The CDR3, as DNA: TGCAGTGCTAGCGGGGGCACTGAAGCTTTCTTT. It specifies CSASGGTEAFF.

The V gene is TRBV5-1, the J gene TRBJ2-5; D might be TRBD1 (6 bases). The CDR3 is made up of 16 amino acids. Germline values: CDR1 SGHRS, CDR2 YFSETQ. The V end was cut by 1 base, the J end by 2 bases, with 15 bases between. The CDR3 DNA follows: TGCGCCAGCAGCTTGAGTACAGGGTTGGGACAAGAGACCCAGTACTTC. This gives the protein CASSLSTGLGQETQYF.

The V gene is TRBV6-5, the J gene TRBJ1-1, with TRBD1 as a possible D gene (5 bases). The V end was cut by 8 bases, the J end by 1 base, with 14 bases between. Germline V gene sequence: CDR1 MNHEY, CDR2 SVGAGI. The CDR3 loop spans 14 amino acids. The CDR3 is CASVFGHANTEAFF. The CDR3 DNA follows: TGTGCCAGCGTGTTCGGACATGCGAACACTGAAGCTTTCTTT.

The rearrangement uses TRBV28 and TRBJ2-2; D perhaps matches TRBD1 (6 bases). With 2 bases removed from V and 4 bases from J, the gap between germline ends came to 11 bases. The CDR3 runs to 15 residues. CDR1 is MDHEN, CDR2 SYDVKM, per germline. CDR3 residues: CASSLAGAGTGELFF. CDR3 DNA sequence: TGTGCCAGCAGTTTAGCAGGGGCAGGCACCGGGGAGCTGTTTTTT.

The V and J genes are TRBV7-6 and TRBJ2-7; TRBD1 matches at 8 bases. The germline CDR1 and CDR2 sequences are SGHVS and FNYEAQ. The CDR3 loop spans 15 amino acids. After removal of 5 bases from V and 0 bases from J, the junction contained 6 bases not matched to a gene. CDR3 sequence: CASSPWTGSSYEQYF. As DNA, the CDR3 is TGTGCCAGCAGCCCTTGGACAGGGAGCTCCTACGAGCAGTACTTC.

This clone has only one observation. The rearrangement joins TRBV5-5 to TRBJ1-5; D remains ambiguous. Germline CDR1 SGHKS, CDR2 YYEKEE (reference sequence). The ends were cut back, 0 bases at V and 6 bases at J, with 10 bases in the middle. There are 14 residues in the CDR3. The chain's CDR3 is CASSLGDIPQPQHF. The CDR3 DNA sequence: TGTGCCAGCAGCTTGGGTGACATCCCTCAGCCCCAGCATTTT.

For this clone: A much larger clone differs by one base, so this may be a read error. This chain links TRBV6-1 with TRBJ1-2, with 9 nucleotides matching TRBD1. V lost 3 bases to trimming and J lost 5 bases; unmatched junction nucleotides: 1. Germline V gene sequence: CDR1 MNHNS, CDR2 SASEGT. The CDR3 loop spans 13 amino acids. The CDR3 protein is CASSDGTGYGYTF. The CDR3 DNA reads TGTGCCAGCAGTGACGGGACAGGGTATGGCTACACCTTC.

The chain recombines TRBV2 with TRBJ1-6; a weak D match, TRBD1 (5 bases). There are 15 residues in the CDR3. Germline V gene lookup returns CDR1 SNHLY and CDR2 FYNNEI. The V and J ends lost 4 bases and 7 bases respectively, with 14 bases between them. In DNA form, the CDR3 reads TGTGCCAGCAGTGTTAGTGGGCAGGGAAATTCACCCCTCCACTTT. It translates to CASSVSGQGNSPLHF.

The rearrangement uses TRBV2 and TRBJ2-7; 9 bases map to TRBD1. The J segment lost 5 bases and the V segment lost 6 bases, leaving 11 bases of the junction unmatched. This CDR3 comprises 15 residues. CDR1 is SNHLY and CDR2 is FYNNEI in the germline V gene. The DNA for the CDR3 is TGTGCCAGCAGCGTTTGGACAGGGGTAGGGGACGAGCAGTACTTC. Encoded protein: CASSVWTGVGDEQYF.

The chain couples TRBV11-2 to TRBJ2-3, with TRBD2 as a possible D gene (6 bases). V shed 1 base and J shed 0 bases, with 14 bases lying between them. The CDR3 sequence is 17 residues long. Germline V gives CDR1 SGHAT, CDR2 FQNNGV. DNA for the CDR3: TGTGCCAGCAGCTTAGCGGGAGCGAAAGTTAGCACAGATACGCAGTATTTT. As protein: CASSLAGAKVSTDTQYF. Based on the CDR3 plus reference TRBV11-2 and TRBJ2-3, the full variable domain is EAGVAQSPRYKIIEKRQSVAFWCNPISGHATLYWYQQILGQGPKLLIQFQNNGVVDDSQLPKDRFSAERLKGVDSTLKIQPAKLEDSAVYLCASSLAGAKVSTDTQYFGPGTRLTVL.

This sequence joins TRBV7-6 and TRBJ2-7, with 10 bases aligning to TRBD1. Per the germline V gene, CDR1 is SGHVS and CDR2 is FNYEAQ. The CDR3 sequence is 14 residues long. Trimming cost V 5 bases and J 5 bases; bases outside gene matches: 6. CDR3 DNA: TGTGCCAGCAGCCCCGGACAGGGGGGCAACGAGCAGTACTTC. Its translation is CASSPGQGGNEQYF. Full variable domain (outside the CDR3, taken from reference TRBV7-6 and TRBJ2-7): GAGVSQSPRYKVTKRGQDVALRCDPISGHVSLYWYRQALGQGPEFLTYFNYEAQQDKSGLPNDRFSAERPEGSISTLTIQRTEQRDSAMYRCASSPGQGGNEQYFGPGTRLTVT.

The V gene is TRBV7-2, the J gene TRBJ2-3; D not certain. The V end was cut by 3 bases, the J end by 2 bases, with 9 bases between. The CDR3 runs 14 residues. Looked up from germline, CDR1 is SGHTA and CDR2 is FQGNSA. The CDR3 is CASSLAGFTDTQYF. DNA for the CDR3: TGTGCCAGCAGCTTGGCCGGGTTCACAGATACGCAGTATTTT.

V gene TRBV6-5 combines with J gene TRBJ2-1; no firm D call. CDR1 is MNHEY and CDR2 is SVGAGI in the germline V gene. The CDR3 is 12 residues long. V lost 7 bases to trimming and J lost 4 bases, with 8 bases between them. This CDR3 is CASTLRYNEQFF. DNA for the CDR3: TGTGCCAGCACGCTCAGGTACAATGAGCAGTTCTTC.

This sequence joins TRBV24-1 and TRBJ2-7; TRBD1 matches 11 bases. Germline CDR1 KGHDR, CDR2 SFDVKD. This CDR3 comprises 17 residues. The J segment lost 6 bases and the V segment lost 3 bases, leaving 12 bases of the junction unmatched. CDR3 sequence: CATSDGLGQGASSEQYF. CDR3 in DNA: TGTGCCACCAGTGATGGCCTTGGACAGGGGGCATCATCCGAGCAGTACTTC.

The gene calls are TRBV15 and TRBJ2-7; TRBD1 might be the D (5 bases). The CDR3 covers 14 residues. Germline lookup yields CDR1 LNHNV and CDR2 YYDKDF (reference sequence). V was shortened by 3 bases and J by 2 bases, with 11 bases between the two germline ends. CDR3 bases: TGTGCCACCAGCAGGAAGACAGATGCCTACGAGCAGTACTTC. This sequence encodes CATSRKTDAYEQYF.

The CDR3 loop reads CASSPTSGRYEQYF. For the CDR3, the DNA is TGTGCCAGTAGTCCGACTAGCGGGAGGTACGAGCAGTACTTC. The chain employs TRBV19 and TRBJ2-7; 13 positions agree with TRBD2. The V segment lost 5 bases and the J segment 4 bases; nucleotides outside the gene matches: 2. From germline, CDR1 is LNHDA and CDR2 SQIVND (reference sequence). This CDR3 has 14 amino acids.

This chain links TRBV7-9 with TRBJ2-7, with 8 bases matching TRBD2. V lost 5 bases and J lost 4; bases outside the gene matches: 7. The CDR3 is 14 amino acids. The germline gives CDR1 SEHNR, CDR2 FQNEAQ (reference sequence). This CDR3 is CASSPELAEYEQYF. The CDR3 DNA reads TGTGCCAGCAGCCCAGAACTAGCGGAGTACGAGCAGTACTTC.

The chain combines TRBV6-5 with TRBJ1-3, with D possibly TRBD1 on 5 matching bases. Trimming took 5 bases from V and 0 from J, leaving 11 bases between them. CDR3 length: 15 amino acids. Germline V lookup: CDR1 MNHEY, CDR2 SVGAGI. CDR3 region: CASSRTMSSGNTIYF. The DNA for the CDR3 is TGTGCCAGCAGTCGGACAATGAGCTCTGGAAACACCATATATTTT.

The gene calls are TRBV28 and TRBJ2-3, with TRBD2 matching 9 bases. J lost 3 bases, V lost 6 bases, and 7 bases had no gene match. This CDR3 spans 15 amino acids. In germline, CDR1 is MDHEN, CDR2 SYDVKM. The DNA of the CDR3 is TGTGCCAGCAGGGTCCGGGCGGGAGGGACAGATACGCAGTATTTT. It encodes CASRVRAGGTDTQYF. Full variable domain (missing parts from reference TRBV28 and TRBJ2-3): DVKVTQSSRYLVKRTGEKVFLECVQDMDHENMFWYRQDPGLGLRLIYFSYDVKMKEKGDIPEGYSVSREKKERFSLILESASTNQTSMYLCASRVRAGGTDTQYFGPGTRLTVL.

The table lists this clone with a few counts. This sequence joins TRBV2 and TRBJ2-1, with 9 nucleotides matching TRBD1. CDR3 length: 15 residues. V shed 5 bases, J shed 8 bases, and the junction held 10 bases outside the gene matches. Germline CDR1 reads SNHLY; CDR2 reads FYNNEI. The CDR3 spells CASSPGQGRFYEQFF. CDR3 DNA sequence: TGTGCCAGCAGTCCGGGACAGGGAAGATTCTATGAGCAGTTCTTC.

The chain combines TRBV28 with TRBJ1-1; 7 positions agree with TRBD1. V shed 5 bases and J 2 bases; nucleotides not matched to a gene: 8. The germline gives CDR1 MDHEN, CDR2 SYDVKM. The CDR3 runs to 15 residues. CDR3 sequence reads: CASSPGKGANTEAFF. Written as DNA, the CDR3 is TGTGCCAGCAGTCCCGGCAAGGGGGCAAACACTGAAGCTTTCTTT.